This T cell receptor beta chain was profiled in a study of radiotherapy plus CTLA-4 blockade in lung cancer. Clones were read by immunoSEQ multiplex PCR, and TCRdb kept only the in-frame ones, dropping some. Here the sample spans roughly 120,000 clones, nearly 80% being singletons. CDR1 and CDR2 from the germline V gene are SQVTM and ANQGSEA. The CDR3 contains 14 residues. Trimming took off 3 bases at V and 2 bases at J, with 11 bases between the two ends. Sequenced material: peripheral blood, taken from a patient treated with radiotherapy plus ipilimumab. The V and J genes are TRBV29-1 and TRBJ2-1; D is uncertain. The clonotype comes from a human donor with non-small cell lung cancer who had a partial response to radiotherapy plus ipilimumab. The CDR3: CSVEIQTTYNEQFF. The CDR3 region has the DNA TGCAGCGTTGAGATTCAGACAACCTACAATGAGCAGTTCTTC.